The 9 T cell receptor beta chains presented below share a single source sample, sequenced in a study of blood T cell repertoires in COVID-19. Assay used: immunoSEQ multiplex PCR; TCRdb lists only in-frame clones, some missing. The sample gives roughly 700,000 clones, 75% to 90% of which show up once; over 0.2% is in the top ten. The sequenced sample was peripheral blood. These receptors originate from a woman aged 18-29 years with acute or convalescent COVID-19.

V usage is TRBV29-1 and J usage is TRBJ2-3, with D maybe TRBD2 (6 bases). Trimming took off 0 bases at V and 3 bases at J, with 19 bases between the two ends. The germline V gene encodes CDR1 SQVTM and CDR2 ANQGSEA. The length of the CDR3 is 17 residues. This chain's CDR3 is CSVEDPDSGAWTDTQYF. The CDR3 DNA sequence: TGCAGCGTTGAAGATCCGGACTCGGGAGCTTGGACAGATACGCAGTATTTT.

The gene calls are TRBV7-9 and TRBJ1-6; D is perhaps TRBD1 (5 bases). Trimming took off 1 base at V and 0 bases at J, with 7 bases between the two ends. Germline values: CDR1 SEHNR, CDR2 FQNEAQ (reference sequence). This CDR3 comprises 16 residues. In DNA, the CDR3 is TGTGCCAGCAGCTTAGATGGGGCCTCCTATAATTCACCCCTCCACTTT. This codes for CASSLDGASYNSPLHF.

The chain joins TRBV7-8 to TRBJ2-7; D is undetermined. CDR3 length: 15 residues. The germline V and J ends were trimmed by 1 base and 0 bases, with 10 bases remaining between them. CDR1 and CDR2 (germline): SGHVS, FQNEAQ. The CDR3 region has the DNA TGTGCCAGCAGCTTAGGCCCCGGAGTCTCCTACGAGCAGTACTTC. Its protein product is CASSLGPGVSYEQYF.

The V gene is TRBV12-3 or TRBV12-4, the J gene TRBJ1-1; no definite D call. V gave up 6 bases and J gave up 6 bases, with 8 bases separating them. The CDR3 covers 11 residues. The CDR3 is CASSRASEAFF. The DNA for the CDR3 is TGTGCCAGCAGCCGAGCCTCTGAAGCTTTCTTT.

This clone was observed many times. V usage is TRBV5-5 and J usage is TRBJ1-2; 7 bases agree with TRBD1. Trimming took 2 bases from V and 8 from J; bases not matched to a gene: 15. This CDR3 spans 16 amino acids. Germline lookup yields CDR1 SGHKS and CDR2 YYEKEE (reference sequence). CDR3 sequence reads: CASSFRQGGTPEGYTF. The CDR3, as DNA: TGTGCCAGCAGCTTCCGACAGGGCGGGACACCGGAGGGCTACACCTTC.

CDR3 loop: CASSFAFVGGSGNTIYF. The CDR3 DNA reads TGTGCCAGCAGTTTCGCTTTTGTGGGGGGAAGTGGAAACACCATATATTTT. V usage is TRBV28 and J usage is TRBJ1-3; a possible D gene is TRBD1 (5 bases). V lost 3 bases, J lost 3 bases, and 18 bases lay in between. The CDR3 sequence is 17 residues long. CDR1 and CDR2 (germline): MDHEN, SYDVKM.

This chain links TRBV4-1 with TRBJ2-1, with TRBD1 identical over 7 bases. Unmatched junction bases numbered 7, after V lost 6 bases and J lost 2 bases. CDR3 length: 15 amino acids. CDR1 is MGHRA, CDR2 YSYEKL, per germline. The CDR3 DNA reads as TGCGCCAGCAGTCGAACAGGGGACCCCTACAATGAGCAGTTCTTC. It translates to CASSRTGDPYNEQFF.

The CDR3 reads CASRRTGSYEKLFF. The CDR3 region has the DNA TGCGCCAGCAGGCGGACAGGCTCCTATGAAAAACTGTTTTTT. The V gene is TRBV4-1, the J gene TRBJ1-4; TRBD1 matches 7 bases. The CDR3 loop spans 14 amino acids. V lost 6 bases and J lost 6; bases outside the gene matches: 7. CDR1 and CDR2 from the germline V gene are MGHRA and YSYEKL.

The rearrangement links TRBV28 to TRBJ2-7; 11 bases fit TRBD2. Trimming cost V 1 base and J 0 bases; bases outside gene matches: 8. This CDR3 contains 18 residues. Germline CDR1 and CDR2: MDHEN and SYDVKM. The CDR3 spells CASSLSLSLAGVSYEQYF. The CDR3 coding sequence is TGTGCCAGCAGTTTATCTCTCTCACTAGCGGGGGTCTCCTACGAGCAGTACTTC.